These 27 T cell receptor beta chains share one sample of origin, sequenced in a study of Graves' ophthalmopathy and Graves' hyperthyroidism. TCR beta CDR3 amplification used RNA transcripts. The library came from an HTBI-primed first-round RT-PCR and a second-round multiplex PCR. One entry per CDR3 protein, called by TCRdb with MiXCR from the multiplex PCR reads. This table holds hundreds of thousands of distinct CDR3 sequences, under 25% found once. Sequencing was performed on peripheral blood. All receptors come from a woman under 30 with stable Graves' hyperthyroidism.

This clonotype was seen at least ten times. The genes are TRBV2 and TRBJ2-5, with a possible D match to TRBD2 (7 bases). The length of the CDR3 is 13 residues. Germline assignment: CDR1 SNHLY and CDR2 FYNNEI. The germline V and J ends were trimmed by 6 bases and 8 bases, with 16 bases remaining between them. The CDR3 spells CASSATRGGTQYF. In nucleotides, the CDR3 is TGTGCCAGCAGCGCAACTAGGGGGGGAACCCAGTACTTC.

V usage is TRBV18 and J usage is TRBJ1-3; D is possibly TRBD1 (6 bases). Trimming stripped 1 base from V and 0 bases from J, with 13 bases between. Germline V gives CDR1 KGHSH, CDR2 LQKENI. The CDR3 extends over 17 amino acids. CDR3 DNA sequence: TGTGCCAGCTCACCACGGACAGCCATCAGCTCTGGAAACACCATATATTTT. Residues: CASSPRTAISSGNTIYF.

The rearrangement joins TRBV5-8 to TRBJ2-2; D uncertain. Germline loops: CDR1 SGHTS, CDR2 YDEGEE. With 2 bases removed from V and 9 bases from J, the gap between germline ends came to 2 bases. The CDR3 is made up of 10 amino acids. The chain's CDR3 is CASSFWELFF. CDR3 sequence (DNA): TGTGCCAGCAGCTTTTGGGAGCTGTTTTTT.

This clonotype has a count of ten or more. The genes are TRBV28 and TRBJ1-1, with D perhaps TRBD1 (5 bases). Trimming shortened V by 1 base and J by 2 bases, and 17 bases separated the two germline ends. Germline V gene lookup returns CDR1 MDHEN and CDR2 SYDVKM. There are 17 residues in the CDR3. The CDR3 region is CASSLSLYMTANTEAFF. The DNA for the CDR3 is TGTGCCAGCAGTTTATCGCTCTACATGACAGCTAACACTGAAGCTTTCTTT.

A note on this clonotype: A clone one base away is much larger, so this may be a read error. This sequence joins TRBV28 and TRBJ2-7; weak D call: TRBD1 (7 bases). This CDR3 comprises 14 residues. CDR1 is MDHEN, CDR2 SYDVKM, per germline. The CDR3 region is CASSLTGEAREQCF. The CDR3 DNA follows: TGTGCCAGCAGCTTAACAGGGGAGGCTCGCGAGCAGTGCTTC.

The chain combines TRBV20-1 with TRBJ2-5; 8 bases agree with TRBD1. This CDR3 region has 15 residues. V gave up 3 bases and J gave up 2 bases; unmatched junction bases: 8. Germline V gene data show CDR1 as DFQATT and CDR2 as SNEGSKA (reference sequence). The CDR3 bases are TGCAGTGCTAGCTCCGACAGGGGAGGTCAAGAGACCCAGTACTTC. Translation gives CSASSDRGGQETQYF.

This clonotype occurred many times. The rearrangement links TRBV28 to TRBJ2-6; D is ambiguous. V lost 7 bases and J lost 1, with 11 bases in between. The CDR3 spans 15 residues. CDR1 is MDHEN, CDR2 SYDVKM, per germline. The CDR3 coding sequence is TGTGCCAGCACCCTTGGGTCTTCTGGGGCCAACGTCCTGACTTTC. Translation: CASTLGSSGANVLTF.

The rearrangement links TRBV2 to TRBJ1-2, with D maybe TRBD1 (5 bases). The CDR3 spans 15 residues. CDR1 and CDR2 (germline): SNHLY, FYNNEI. Deletions cut 1 base from V and 1 base from J, with 10 bases between. The CDR3 nucleotides read TGTGCCAGCAGTGAAGGCAGGGTCTATAACTATGGCTACACCTTC. Translation gives CASSEGRVYNYGYTF. Variable domain in full (rest from reference TRBV2 and TRBJ1-2): EPEVTQTPSHQVTQMGQEVILRCVPISNHLYFYWYRQILGQKVEFLVSFYNNEISEKSEIFDDQFSVERPDGSNFTLKIRSTKLEDSAMYFCASSEGRVYNYGYTFGSGTRLTVV.

The rearrangement uses TRBV6-1 and TRBJ2-7, with D perhaps matching TRBD1 (6 bases). Trimming pared 2 bases from V and 6 bases from J, leaving 8 bases between. The length of the CDR3 is 12 residues. Germline loops: CDR1 MNHNS, CDR2 SASEGT. The CDR3 nucleotides are TGTGCCAGCAGTGAAACAGGGCGCGAGCAGTACTTC. The encoded protein is CASSETGREQYF.

This clonotype showed up many times. CDR3: CASSPGLAKAKNIQYF. Written as DNA, the CDR3 is TGTGCCAGCAGCCCGGGACTAGCGAAAGCCAAAAACATTCAGTACTTC. The chain uses TRBV11-2 and TRBJ2-4, with 10 positions matching TRBD2. Germline values: CDR1 SGHAT, CDR2 FQNNGV. J gave up 0 bases and V 5 bases, and 4 bases lay outside the gene matches. CDR3 length: 16 amino acids.

This clonotype was picked up many times. The V call is TRBV10-3, the J call TRBJ2-7; the match to TRBD2 covers 12 bases. Germline CDR1 and CDR2: ENHRY and SYGVKD. J lost 6 bases, V lost 6 bases, and 0 bases had no gene match. The CDR3 has 12 amino acids. The CDR3 DNA follows: TGTGCCATCAGGGGACTAGCGGGCGAGCAGTACTTC. It encodes CAIRGLAGEQYF.

This clonotype was seen many times. The chain couples TRBV6-5 to TRBJ2-2; D perhaps matches TRBD2 (6 bases). The V end was cut by 0 bases, the J end by 6 bases, with 14 bases between. This CDR3 has 16 residues. The germline V gene encodes CDR1 MNHEY and CDR2 SVGAGI. The CDR3 region has the DNA TGTGCCAGCAGTTACTCGCTCCGAGGCGGGGCCGGGGAGCTGTTTTTT. Its translation is CASSYSLRGGAGELFF.

The chain employs TRBV28 and TRBJ2-7, with 8 bases that match TRBD2. Looked up from germline, CDR1 is MDHEN and CDR2 is SYDVKM. The CDR3 runs 15 residues. V lost 5 bases, J lost 2 bases, and 8 bases stayed unmatched. DNA for the CDR3: TGTGCCAGCAGTCCATTTAGCGGGACCCCCTACGAGCAGTACTTC. This encodes CASSPFSGTPYEQYF.

This clonotype was counted only a few times. A single base separates this from a much larger clone, so it may be a read error. The chain has TRBV20-1 and TRBJ1-5; D may be TRBD1 (6 bases). This CDR3 is built from 15 residues. Trimming shortened V by 2 bases and J by 5 bases, and 16 bases separated the two germline ends. Germline loops: CDR1 DFQATT, CDR2 SNEGSKA (reference sequence). This chain's CDR3 is CSARYRDRLDQPQHF. CDR3 coding DNA: TGCAGTGCTAGATACCGAGACAGGCTCGATCAGCCCCAGCATTTT.

The V and J genes are TRBV29-1 and TRBJ2-2; 7 nucleotides match TRBD1. This CDR3 region has 13 residues. J was trimmed by 3 bases and V by 4 bases; bases with no gene match: 2. Germline values: CDR1 SQVTM, CDR2 ANQGSEA. Written as DNA, the CDR3 is TGCAGCGTTGGAGGGGGCGACACCGGGGAGCTGTTTTTT. Protein: CSVGGGDTGELFF.

This clonotype was recorded at least ten times. This rearrangement joins TRBV12-3 or TRBV12-4 to TRBJ1-2; TRBD1 is a possible D gene (5 bases). The ends were cut back, 7 bases at V and 5 bases at J, with 17 bases in the middle. The CDR3 length is 14 residues. This CDR3 reads CASTLGTAVYGYTF. DNA for the CDR3: TGTGCCAGCACCCTCGGGACGGCAGTTTATGGCTACACCTTC.

This clonotype was seen many times. The V gene is TRBV10-3, the J gene TRBJ2-3, with TRBD2 identical over 13 bases. This CDR3 is 16 amino acids long. Germline CDR1 is ENHRY and CDR2 is SYGVKD. V shed 6 bases and J 0 bases; nucleotides not matched to a gene: 3. The CDR3 here is CAIRGTSGESTDTQYF. For the CDR3, the DNA is TGTGCCATCAGGGGGACTAGCGGGGAAAGCACAGATACGCAGTATTTT.

At least ten counts were recorded for this clonotype. The chain recombines TRBV6-5 with TRBJ2-2, with D perhaps given as TRBD1 or TRBD2 (5 bases each). V was shortened by 5 bases and J by 6 bases, with 13 bases between the two germline ends. The CDR3 is 14 residues long. The V gene's germline CDR1 is MNHEY and CDR2 SVGAGI. The CDR3 nucleotides are TGTGCCAGCAGTACCGGGACCAAGGCCGGGGAGCTGTTTTTT. This translates into CASSTGTKAGELFF.

At least ten counts were recorded for this clonotype. The chain links TRBV6-5 to TRBJ2-5; 11 positions agree with TRBD2. The CDR3 is 13 amino acids. Per the germline V gene, CDR1 is MNHEY and CDR2 is SVGAGI. The J segment lost 2 bases and the V segment lost 9 bases, leaving 2 bases of the junction unmatched. DNA of the CDR3: TGTGCCAGTCGACTAGCGGGGCAAGAGACCCAGTACTTC. Residues: CASRLAGQETQYF.

On this clonotype itself: A much larger clone differs from this one at a single base, so this may be a read error. V usage is TRBV3-1 and J usage is TRBJ2-7; 8 bases map to TRBD1. The length of the CDR3 is 12 residues. Germline V gene data show CDR1 as LGHDT and CDR2 as YNNKEL (reference sequence). The junction had 3 bases not matched to a gene; V was cut back by 4 bases and J by 7 bases. In nucleotides, the CDR3 is TGTGCCAGCAGCCGGACAGGGCAAGAGCAGTACTTC. This sequence encodes CASSRTGQEQYF.

The rearrangement uses TRBV6-2 or TRBV6-3 and TRBJ1-2; D is undetermined. V shed 2 bases and J shed 4 bases, with 11 bases lying between them. This CDR3 has 14 amino acids. Germline lookup yields CDR1 MNHEY and CDR2 SVGEGT. The CDR3 sequence: CASSYGGRGYGYTF. In nucleotides, the CDR3 is TGTGCCAGCAGTTACGGTGGCAGAGGCTATGGCTACACCTTC.

In its sample, this clonotype was seen many times. The V call is TRBV6-1, the J call TRBJ1-1, with 9 bases lining up with TRBD1. The germline V gene encodes CDR1 MNHNS and CDR2 SASEGT. This CDR3 is built from 15 residues. With 6 bases clipped from V and 4 bases from J, the junction kept 9 bases outside the gene matches. CDR3 sequence: CASRQGAFEGTEAFF. The CDR3 DNA reads as TGTGCCAGCAGACAGGGGGCGTTTGAGGGCACTGAAGCTTTCTTT.

A note on this clonotype: A read error is possible here, since a much larger clone lies one base away. The chain has TRBV30 and TRBJ1-5, with D unclear. The V gene's germline CDR1 is GTSNPN and CDR2 SVGIG (reference sequence). The CDR3 covers 14 residues. DNA of the CDR3: TGTGCCTGGAGTGTTTGGGAAAGCAATCATCCCCAGCATTTT. It encodes CAWSVWESNHPQHF.

This clonotype was picked up a small number of times. V is TRBV5-1 and J is TRBJ2-7, with D uncertain. The V end lost 5 bases, the J end lost 3 bases, and 15 bases lay between the germline ends. Germline V gene data show CDR1 as SGHRS and CDR2 as YFSETQ. The CDR3 is 14 residues long. CDR3 protein: CASRPTNDYYEQYF. The CDR3 DNA follows: TGCGCCAGCAGACCAACAAACGATTACTACGAGCAGTACTTC. The full variable domain, its missing parts supplied by reference TRBV5-1 and TRBJ2-7, is KAGVTQTPRYLIKTRGQQVTLSCSPISGHRSVSWYQQTPGQGLQFLFEYFSETQRNKGNFPGRFSGRQFSNSRSEMNVSTLELGDSALYLCASRPTNDYYEQYFGPGTRLTVT.

This clonotype was recorded at least ten times. This sequence joins TRBV11-2 and TRBJ2-2; D possibly corresponds to TRBD1 (5 bases). V lost 3 bases and J 3 bases, leaving 8 bases between the germline ends. The germline gives CDR1 SGHAT, CDR2 FQNNGV. This CDR3 comprises 14 residues. CDR3 bases: TGTGCCAGCAGCTTTAAGGGGTACACCGGGGAGCTGTTTTTT. Translation gives CASSFKGYTGELFF.

This clonotype was detected a few times. The J gene is TRBJ1-4, the V gene TRBV4-3, with D unresolved. V was cut by 2 bases and J by 4 bases, with 2 bases left in between. Germline CDR1 and CDR2: LGHNA and YSLEER. The CDR3 length is 12 residues. This chain's CDR3 is CASSQINEKLFF. DNA for the CDR3: TGCGCCAGCAGCCAAATTAATGAAAAACTGTTTTTT.

This clonotype has ten or more counts. The V and J genes are TRBV4-1 and TRBJ1-1, with 7 bases that match TRBD1. The CDR3 has 14 residues. Trimming took 6 bases from V and 1 from J; bases not matched to a gene: 5. Germline V gene lookup returns CDR1 MGHRA and CDR2 YSYEKL. The DNA of the CDR3 is TGCGCCAGCAGACTTGACAGGGCGAACACTGAAGCTTTCTTT. This gives the protein CASRLDRANTEAFF.